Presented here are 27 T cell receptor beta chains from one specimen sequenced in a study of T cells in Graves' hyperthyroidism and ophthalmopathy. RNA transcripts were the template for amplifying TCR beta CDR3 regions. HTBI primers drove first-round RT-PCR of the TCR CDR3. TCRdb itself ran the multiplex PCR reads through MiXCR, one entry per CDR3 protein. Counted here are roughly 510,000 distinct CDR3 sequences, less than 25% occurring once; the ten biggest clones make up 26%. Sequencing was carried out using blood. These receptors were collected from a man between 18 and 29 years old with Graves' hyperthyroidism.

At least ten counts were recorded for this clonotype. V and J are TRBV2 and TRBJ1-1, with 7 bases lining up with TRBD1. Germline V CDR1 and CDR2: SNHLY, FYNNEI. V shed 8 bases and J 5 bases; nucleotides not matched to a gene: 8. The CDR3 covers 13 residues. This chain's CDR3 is CASLTGTGTEAFF. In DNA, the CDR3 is TGTGCCAGCCTGACAGGGACGGGAACTGAAGCTTTCTTT.

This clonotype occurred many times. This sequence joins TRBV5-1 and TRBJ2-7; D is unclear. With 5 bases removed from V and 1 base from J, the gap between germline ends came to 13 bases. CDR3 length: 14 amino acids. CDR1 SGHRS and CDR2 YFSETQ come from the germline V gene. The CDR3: CASRRNTESYEQYF. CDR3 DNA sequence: TGCGCCAGCAGAAGAAACACCGAATCCTACGAGCAGTACTTC.

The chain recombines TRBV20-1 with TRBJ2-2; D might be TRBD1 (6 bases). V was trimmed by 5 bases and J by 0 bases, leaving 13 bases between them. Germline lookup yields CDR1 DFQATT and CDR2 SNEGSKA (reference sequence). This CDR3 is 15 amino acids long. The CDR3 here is CSAPTGNPNTGELFF. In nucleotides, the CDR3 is TGCAGTGCTCCCACAGGGAATCCGAACACCGGGGAGCTGTTTTTT.

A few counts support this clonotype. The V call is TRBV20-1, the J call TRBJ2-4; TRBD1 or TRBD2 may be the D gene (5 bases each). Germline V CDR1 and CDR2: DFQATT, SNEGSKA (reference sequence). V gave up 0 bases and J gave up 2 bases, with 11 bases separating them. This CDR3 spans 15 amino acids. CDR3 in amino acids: CSARDTGTPKNIQYF. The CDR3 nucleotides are TGCAGTGCTAGAGATACGGGGACCCCCAAAAACATTCAGTACTTC.

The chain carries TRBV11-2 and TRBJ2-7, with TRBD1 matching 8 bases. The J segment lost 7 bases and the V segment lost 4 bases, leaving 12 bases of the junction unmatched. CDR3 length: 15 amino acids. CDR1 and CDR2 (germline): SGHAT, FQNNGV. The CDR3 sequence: CASSSGTGPNGEQYF. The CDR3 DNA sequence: TGTGCCAGCAGCTCGGGGACAGGCCCGAACGGGGAGCAGTACTTC.

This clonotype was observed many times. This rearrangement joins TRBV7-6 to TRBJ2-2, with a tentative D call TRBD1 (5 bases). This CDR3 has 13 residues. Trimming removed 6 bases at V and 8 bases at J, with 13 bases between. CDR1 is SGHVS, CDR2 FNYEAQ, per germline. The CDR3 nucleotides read TGTGCCAGCAGACAAGCAGGGTTTGGGGAGCTGTTTTTT. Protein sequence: CASRQAGFGELFF.

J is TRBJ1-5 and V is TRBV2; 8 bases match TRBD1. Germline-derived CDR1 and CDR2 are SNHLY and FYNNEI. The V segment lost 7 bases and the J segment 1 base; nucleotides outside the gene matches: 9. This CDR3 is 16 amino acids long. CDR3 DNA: TGTGCCAGCAAGTATGGACAGGGCATCAGCAATCAGCCCCAGCATTTT. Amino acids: CASKYGQGISNQPQHF.

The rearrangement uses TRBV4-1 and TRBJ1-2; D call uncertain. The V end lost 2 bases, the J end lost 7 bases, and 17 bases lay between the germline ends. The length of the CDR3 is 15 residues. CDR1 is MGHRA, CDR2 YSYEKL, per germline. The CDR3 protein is CASSQSPKVSVGYTF. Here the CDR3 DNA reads TGCGCCAGCAGCCAATCGCCCAAAGTATCAGTTGGCTACACCTTC.

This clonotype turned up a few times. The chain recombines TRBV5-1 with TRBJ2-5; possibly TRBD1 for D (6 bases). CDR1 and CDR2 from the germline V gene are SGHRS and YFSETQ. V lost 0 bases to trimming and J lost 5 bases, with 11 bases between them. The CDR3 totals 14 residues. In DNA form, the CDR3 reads TGCGCCAGCAGCTTGGACGGGACAAGGGAGACCCAGTACTTC. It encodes CASSLDGTRETQYF.

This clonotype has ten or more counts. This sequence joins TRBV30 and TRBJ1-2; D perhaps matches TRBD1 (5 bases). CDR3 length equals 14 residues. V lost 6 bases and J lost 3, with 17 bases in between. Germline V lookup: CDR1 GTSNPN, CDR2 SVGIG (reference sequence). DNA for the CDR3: TGTGCCTGCACAGGCAGCAGACACTACTATGGCTACACCTTC. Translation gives CACTGSRHYYGYTF.

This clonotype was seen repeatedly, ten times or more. CDR3 bases: TGTGCCAGCAGTGAAGTCCAAGGGGCCAATAACTATGGCTACACCTTC. Its protein is CASSEVQGANNYGYTF. J is TRBJ1-2 and V is TRBV6-1; D possibly corresponds to TRBD1 (5 bases). This CDR3 region has 16 residues. Germline loops: CDR1 MNHNS, CDR2 SASEGT. V lost 1 base and J 1 base, leaving 13 bases between the germline ends.

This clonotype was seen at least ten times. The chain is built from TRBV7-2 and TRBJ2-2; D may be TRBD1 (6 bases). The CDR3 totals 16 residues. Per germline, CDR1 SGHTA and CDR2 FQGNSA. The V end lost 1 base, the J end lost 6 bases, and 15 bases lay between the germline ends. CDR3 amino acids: CASSLVGRTVSGELFF. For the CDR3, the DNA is TGTGCCAGCAGCTTAGTGGGGCGGACAGTTTCCGGGGAGCTGTTTTTT. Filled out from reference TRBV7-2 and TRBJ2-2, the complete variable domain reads GAGVSQSPSNKVTEKGKDVELRCDPISGHTALYWYRQSLGQGLEFLIYFQGNSAPDKSGLPSDRFSAERTGGSVSTLTIQRTQQEDSAVYLCASSLVGRTVSGELFFGEGSRLTVL.

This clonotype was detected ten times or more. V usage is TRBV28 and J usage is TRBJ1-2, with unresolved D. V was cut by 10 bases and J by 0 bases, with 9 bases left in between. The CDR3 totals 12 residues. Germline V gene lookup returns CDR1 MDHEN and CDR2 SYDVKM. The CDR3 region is CATLGTNYGYTF. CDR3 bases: TGTGCCACCCTGGGTACTAACTATGGCTACACCTTC.

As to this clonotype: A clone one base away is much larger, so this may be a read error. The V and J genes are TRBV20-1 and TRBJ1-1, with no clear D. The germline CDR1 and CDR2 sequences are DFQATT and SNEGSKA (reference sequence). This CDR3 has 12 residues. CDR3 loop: CNANTPNTEAFF. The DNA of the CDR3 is TGCAATGCTAACACCCCGAACACTGAAGCTTTCTTT.

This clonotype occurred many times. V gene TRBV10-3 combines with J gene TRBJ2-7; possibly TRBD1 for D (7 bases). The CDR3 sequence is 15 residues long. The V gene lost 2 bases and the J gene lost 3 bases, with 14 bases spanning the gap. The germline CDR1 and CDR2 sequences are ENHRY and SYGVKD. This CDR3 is CAISEPGDRDYEQYF. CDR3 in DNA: TGTGCCATCAGTGAGCCGGGGGACAGAGACTACGAGCAGTACTTC.

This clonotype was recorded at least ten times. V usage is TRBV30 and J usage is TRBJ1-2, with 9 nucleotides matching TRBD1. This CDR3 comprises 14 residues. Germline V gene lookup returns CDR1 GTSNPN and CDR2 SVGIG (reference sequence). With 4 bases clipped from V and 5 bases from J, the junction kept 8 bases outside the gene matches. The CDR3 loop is CAWTRDRVKYGYTF. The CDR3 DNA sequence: TGTGCCTGGACCCGGGACAGGGTGAAATATGGCTACACCTTC.

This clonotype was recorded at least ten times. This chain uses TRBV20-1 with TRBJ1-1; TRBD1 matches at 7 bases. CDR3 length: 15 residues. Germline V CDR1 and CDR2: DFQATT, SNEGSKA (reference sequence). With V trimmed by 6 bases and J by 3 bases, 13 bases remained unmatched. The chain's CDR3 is CSAKGQGVPDTEAFF. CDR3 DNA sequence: TGCAGTGCAAAGGGGCAGGGGGTACCTGACACTGAAGCTTTCTTT.

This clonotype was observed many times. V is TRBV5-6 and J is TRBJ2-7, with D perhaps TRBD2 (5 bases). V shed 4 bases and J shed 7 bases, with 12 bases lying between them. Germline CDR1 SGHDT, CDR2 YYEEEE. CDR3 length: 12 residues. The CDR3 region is CASSPDRREQYF. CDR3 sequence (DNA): TGTGCCAGCAGCCCGGATAGGAGGGAGCAGTACTTC.

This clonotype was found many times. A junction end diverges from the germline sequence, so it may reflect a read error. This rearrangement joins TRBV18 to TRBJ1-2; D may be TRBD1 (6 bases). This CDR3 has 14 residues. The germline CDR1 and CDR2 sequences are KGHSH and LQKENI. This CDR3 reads CTSSPDRTVYGYTF. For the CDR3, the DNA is TGTACCAGCTCACCGGACAGAACTGTCTATGGCTACACCTTC.

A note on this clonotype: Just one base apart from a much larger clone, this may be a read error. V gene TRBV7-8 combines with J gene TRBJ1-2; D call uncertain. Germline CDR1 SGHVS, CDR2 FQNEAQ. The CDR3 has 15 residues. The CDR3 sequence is CASSPIGSPNYGFTF. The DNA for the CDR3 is TGTGCCAGCAGCCCCATTGGCAGCCCTAACTATGGCTTCACCTTC.

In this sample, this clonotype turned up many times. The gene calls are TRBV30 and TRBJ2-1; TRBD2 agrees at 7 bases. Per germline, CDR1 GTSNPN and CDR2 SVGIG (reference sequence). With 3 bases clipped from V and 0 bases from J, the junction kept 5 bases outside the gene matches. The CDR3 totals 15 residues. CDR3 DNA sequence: TGTGCCTGGAGGAGGGGACTATACTCCTACAATGAGCAGTTCTTC. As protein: CAWRRGLYSYNEQFF.

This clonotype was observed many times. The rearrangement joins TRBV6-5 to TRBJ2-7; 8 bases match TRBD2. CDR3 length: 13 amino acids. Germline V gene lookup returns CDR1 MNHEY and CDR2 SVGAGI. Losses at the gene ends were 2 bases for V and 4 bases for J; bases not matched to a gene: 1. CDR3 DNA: TGTGCCAGCAGTTACGCTAGCGGGTACGAGCAGTACTTC. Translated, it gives CASSYASGYEQYF.

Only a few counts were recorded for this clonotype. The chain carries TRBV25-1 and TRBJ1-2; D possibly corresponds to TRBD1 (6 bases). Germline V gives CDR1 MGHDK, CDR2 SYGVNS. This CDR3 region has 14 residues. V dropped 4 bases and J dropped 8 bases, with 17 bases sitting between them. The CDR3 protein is CASSVRGTIEGYTF. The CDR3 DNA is TGTGCCAGCAGTGTGCGGGGGACAATTGAAGGCTACACCTTC.

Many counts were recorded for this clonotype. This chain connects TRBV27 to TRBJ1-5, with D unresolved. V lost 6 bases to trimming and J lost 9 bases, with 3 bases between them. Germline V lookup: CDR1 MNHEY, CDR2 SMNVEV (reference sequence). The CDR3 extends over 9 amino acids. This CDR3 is CASSRPQHF. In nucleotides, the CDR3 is TGTGCCAGCAGCCGGCCCCAGCATTTT.

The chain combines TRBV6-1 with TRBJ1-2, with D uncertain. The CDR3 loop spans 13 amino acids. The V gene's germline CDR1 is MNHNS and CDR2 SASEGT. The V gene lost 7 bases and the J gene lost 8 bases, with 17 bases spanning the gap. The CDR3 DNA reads TGTGCCAGCAATCGAGCCGGCGGGGTGGGCTACACCTTC. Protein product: CASNRAGGVGYTF.

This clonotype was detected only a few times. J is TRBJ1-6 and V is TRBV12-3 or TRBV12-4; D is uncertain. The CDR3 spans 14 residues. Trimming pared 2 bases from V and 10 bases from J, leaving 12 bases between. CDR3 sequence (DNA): TGTGCCAGCAGTTTACGGGGAGCAAGATCACCCCTCCACTTT. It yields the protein CASSLRGARSPLHF.

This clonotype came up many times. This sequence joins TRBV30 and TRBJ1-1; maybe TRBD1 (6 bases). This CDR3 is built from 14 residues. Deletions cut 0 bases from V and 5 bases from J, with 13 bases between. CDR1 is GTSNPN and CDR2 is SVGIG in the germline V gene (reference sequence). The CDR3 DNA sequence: TGTGCCTGGAGTGTAATGGGGGCTAAAACTGAAGCTTTCTTT. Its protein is CAWSVMGAKTEAFF.